This entry is about one TCR beta chain. This clone appeared a single time. Its recognized antigen is unknown. No base quality information exists; no much larger clone differs at one position. The entry originates in a study of blood T cell repertoires in COVID-19 (dated by TCRdb to between 2020 and 2021). A note on the overall study: Samples covering the acute and convalescent phases of COVID-19 were provided by collaborators in the United States, Italy and Spain. The material from the prospective study consisted of cDNA or gDNA derived from T cells, B-cell-depleted T cells, or PBMCs. The dataset comprised deeply sampled blood TCRbeta repertoires from subjects exposed to, actively infected with, or recovered from COVID-19. The repertoires were made available in a free public database intended to serve as a resource for research on the immune response to SARS-CoV-2. The samples were drawn from the first 160 participants of the ongoing ImmuneRACE study and from over 950 subjects provided by 6 global collaborators. The sample metadata nearly always contained a de-identified subject ID, COVID-19 status, age in years and sex. Where available, HLA class I and class II types were obtained from metadata supplied by the sample provider rather than from assay-based typing. Study-wide findings and limitations: The quantity of clinical and demographic metadata differed by source and by participant and was supplied without curation.

The CDR3 contains 16 residues, cysteine and phenylalanine counted. Here the CDR3 DNA is all that survives: 48 bases in frame from base 1. A distance of 17 bases separates the germline ends of V and J, which lose 1 base and 5 bases respectively. For CDR1 and CDR2, the germline V gene (reference sequence) lists LGHDT and YNNKEL. Each collaborating institution followed its own protocols to collect whole blood in K2EDTA tubes. For TCRbeta analysis, collaborator samples were shipped as frozen whole blood, as isolated PBMCs, or as DNA extracted from either sample type. The immunoSEQ Assay, a bias-controlled multiplex PCR, was used to amplify TCRbeta CDR3 regions from genomic DNA. The paper's data handling went like this. Nucleated cell counts per sample were estimated from amplification of reference gene primers within the assay. To quantify the absolute abundance of each unique TCRbeta CDR3 rearrangement, sequence reads were collapsed and filtered. For each sample, productive Simpson clonality was calculated as the square root of Simpson's diversity index across productive rearrangements. As stored in TCRdb, this immuneACCESS dataset retains in-frame rearrangements with V and J assigned. A fraction of the clones does not appear; measured against another copy, unresolved V genes explain less than half of the discrepancy, and the remainder lacks a known reason. V and J calls and clone size are copied from that table; D and trimming were computed from the DNA. The sample table shows about 48,000 clones, and 65% to 90% are seen once. Around 3% of the sample comes from the top ten.

The sequencing sample was made of peripheral blood. This receptor was taken from an elderly woman with acute or convalescent COVID-19. The chain is made from TRBV3-1 (or the pseudogene TRBV3-2) and TRBJ1-2, and TRBD1 may be the D gene, going by 6 matching bases. The DNA sequence is as follows: TGTGCCAGCAGCCAAGTTGAGTCGGGGGGCAAATATGGCTACACCTTC. Translation gives CASSQVESGGKYGYTF.